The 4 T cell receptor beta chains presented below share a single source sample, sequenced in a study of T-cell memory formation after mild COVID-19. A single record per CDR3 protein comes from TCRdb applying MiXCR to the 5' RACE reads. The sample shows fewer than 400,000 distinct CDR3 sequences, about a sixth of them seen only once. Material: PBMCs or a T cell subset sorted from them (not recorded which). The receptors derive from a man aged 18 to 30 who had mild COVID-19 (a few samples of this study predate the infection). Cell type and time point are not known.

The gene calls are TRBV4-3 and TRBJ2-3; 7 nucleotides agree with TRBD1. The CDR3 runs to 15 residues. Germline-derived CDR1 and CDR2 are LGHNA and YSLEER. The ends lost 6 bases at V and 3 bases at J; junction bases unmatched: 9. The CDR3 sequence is CASREWDSGTDTQYF. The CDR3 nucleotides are TGCGCCAGCAGGGAGTGGGACAGTGGAACAGATACGCAGTATTTT.

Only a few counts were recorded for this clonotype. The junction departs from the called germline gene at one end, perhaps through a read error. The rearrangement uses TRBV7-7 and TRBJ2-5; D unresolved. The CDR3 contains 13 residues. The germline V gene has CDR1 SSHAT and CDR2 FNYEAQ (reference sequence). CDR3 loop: CASSLHTQETQYF. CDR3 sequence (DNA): TGTGCTAGCAGCTTACATACTCAAGAGACCCAGTACTTC.

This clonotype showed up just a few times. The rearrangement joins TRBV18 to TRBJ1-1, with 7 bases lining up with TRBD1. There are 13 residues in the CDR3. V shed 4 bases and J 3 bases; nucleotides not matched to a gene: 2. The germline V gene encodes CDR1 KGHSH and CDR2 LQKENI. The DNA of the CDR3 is TGTGCCAGCTCACAAACAGGGGACACTGAAGCTTTCTTT. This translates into CASSQTGDTEAFF.

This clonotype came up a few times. The DNA of the CDR3 is TGCGCCAGCAGCCAAGTAACAGCCAACACTGAAGCTTTCTTT. Amino acid sequence: CASSQVTANTEAFF. The chain carries TRBV4-3 and TRBJ1-1; D is ambiguous. Per germline, CDR1 LGHNA and CDR2 YSLEER. V was shortened by 1 base and J by 2 bases, with 8 bases between the two germline ends. The CDR3 covers 14 residues.